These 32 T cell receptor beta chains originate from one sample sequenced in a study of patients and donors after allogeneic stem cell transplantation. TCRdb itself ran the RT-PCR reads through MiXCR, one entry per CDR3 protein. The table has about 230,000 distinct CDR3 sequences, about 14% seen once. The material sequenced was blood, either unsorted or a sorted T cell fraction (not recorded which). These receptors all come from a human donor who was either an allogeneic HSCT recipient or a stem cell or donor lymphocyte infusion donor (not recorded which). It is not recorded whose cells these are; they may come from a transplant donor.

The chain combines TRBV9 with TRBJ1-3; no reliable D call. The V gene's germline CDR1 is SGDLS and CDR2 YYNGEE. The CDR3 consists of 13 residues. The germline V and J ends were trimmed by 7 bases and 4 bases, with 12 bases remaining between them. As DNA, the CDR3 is TGTGCCAGCTCGGAAACGGACGGAAACACCATATATTTT. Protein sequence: CASSETDGNTIYF.

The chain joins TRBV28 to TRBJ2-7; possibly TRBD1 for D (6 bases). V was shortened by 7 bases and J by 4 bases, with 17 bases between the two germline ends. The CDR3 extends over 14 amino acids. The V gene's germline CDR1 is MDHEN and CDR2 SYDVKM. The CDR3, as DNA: TGTGCCAGCAAATCCACAGGGCTAAGTTACGAGCAGTACTTC. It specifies CASKSTGLSYEQYF.

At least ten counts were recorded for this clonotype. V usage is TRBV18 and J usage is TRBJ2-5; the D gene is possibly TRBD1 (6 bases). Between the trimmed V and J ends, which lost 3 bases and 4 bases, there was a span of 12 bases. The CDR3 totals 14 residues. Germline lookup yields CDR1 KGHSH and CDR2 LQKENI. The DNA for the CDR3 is TGTGCCAGCTCACCGACAGGAAATTCAGAGACCCAGTACTTC. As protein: CASSPTGNSETQYF.

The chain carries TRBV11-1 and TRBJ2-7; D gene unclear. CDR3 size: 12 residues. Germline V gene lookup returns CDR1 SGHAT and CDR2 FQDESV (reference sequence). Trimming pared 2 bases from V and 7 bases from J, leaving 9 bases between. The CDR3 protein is CASSLNSEEQYF. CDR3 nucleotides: TGTGCCAGCAGCTTAAATTCAGAAGAGCAGTACTTC.

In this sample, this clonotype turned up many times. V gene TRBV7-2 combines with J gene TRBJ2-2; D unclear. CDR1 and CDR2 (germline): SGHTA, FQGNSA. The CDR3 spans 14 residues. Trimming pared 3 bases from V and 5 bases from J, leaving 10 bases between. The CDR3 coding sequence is TGTGCCAGCAGCTTGCAAGGCCGGACCGGGGAGCTGTTTTTT. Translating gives CASSLQGRTGELFF. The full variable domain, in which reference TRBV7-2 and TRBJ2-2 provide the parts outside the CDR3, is GAGVSQSPSNKVTEKGKDVELRCDPISGHTALYWYRQSLGQGLEFLIYFQGNSAPDKSGLPSDRFSAERTGGSVSTLTIQRTQQEDSAVYLCASSLQGRTGELFFGEGSRLTVL.

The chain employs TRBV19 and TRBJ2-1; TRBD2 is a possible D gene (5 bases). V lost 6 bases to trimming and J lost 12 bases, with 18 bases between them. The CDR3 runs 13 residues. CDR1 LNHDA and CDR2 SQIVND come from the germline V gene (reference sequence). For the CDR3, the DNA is TGTGCCAGTAGCCAACCTAGGGCGAGGGCGCAGTTCTTC. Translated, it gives CASSQPRARAQFF. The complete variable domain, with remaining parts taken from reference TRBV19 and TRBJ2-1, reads DGGITQSPKYLFRKEGQNVTLSCEQNLNHDAMYWYRQDPGQGLRLIYYSQIVNDFQKGDIAEGYSVSREKKESFPLTVTSAQKNPTAFYLCASSQPRARAQFFGPGTRLTVL.

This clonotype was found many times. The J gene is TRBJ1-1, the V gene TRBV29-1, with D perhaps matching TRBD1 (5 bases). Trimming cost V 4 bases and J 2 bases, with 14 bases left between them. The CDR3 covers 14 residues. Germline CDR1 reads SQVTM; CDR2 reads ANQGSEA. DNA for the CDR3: TGCAGCGTTGTCCGTGGAGGGGTCAACACTGAAGCTTTCTTT. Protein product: CSVVRGGVNTEAFF.

CDR3 sequence (DNA): TGTGCCAGCAGTTACGGGCGAACCGAGCAGTACTTC. This encodes CASSYGRTEQYF. The rearrangement joins TRBV6-2 or TRBV6-3 to TRBJ2-7; D remains ambiguous. V lost 2 bases and J 6 bases, leaving 8 bases between the germline ends. In germline, CDR1 is MNHEY, CDR2 SVGEGT. This CDR3 region has 12 residues.

Here the CDR3 reads CASSGTSSYNEQFF. Written as DNA, the CDR3 is TGTGCCAGTAGCGGGACGAGCTCCTACAATGAGCAGTTCTTC. The V and J genes are TRBV2 and TRBJ2-1; 8 bases are shared with TRBD2. The V gene end was trimmed by 9 bases and the J gene end by 0 bases; junction bases not matched to a gene: 4. CDR1 and CDR2 from the germline V gene are SNHLY and FYNNEI. The CDR3 contains 14 residues. Looking up the rest from reference TRBV2 and TRBJ2-1 gives the full variable domain: EPEVTQTPSHQVTQMGQEVILRCVPISNHLYFYWYRQILGQKVEFLVSFYNNEISEKSEIFDDQFSVERPDGSNFTLKIRSTKLEDSAMYFCASSGTSSYNEQFFGPGTRLTVL.

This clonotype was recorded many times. The CDR3 sequence is CASSFGQGGQPQHF. DNA of the CDR3: TGTGCCAGCAGTTTTGGACAGGGAGGGCAGCCCCAGCATTTT. The chain uses TRBV27 and TRBJ1-5; 8 nucleotides match TRBD1. The V segment lost 3 bases and the J segment 7 bases; nucleotides outside the gene matches: 5. Per the germline V gene, CDR1 is MNHEY and CDR2 is SMNVEV (reference sequence). The CDR3 covers 14 residues.

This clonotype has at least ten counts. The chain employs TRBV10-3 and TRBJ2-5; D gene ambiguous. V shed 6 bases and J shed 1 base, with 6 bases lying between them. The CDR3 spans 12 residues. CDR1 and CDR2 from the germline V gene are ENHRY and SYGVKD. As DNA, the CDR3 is TGTGCCATCAGCAATCTCCAAGAGACCCAGTACTTC. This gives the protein CAISNLQETQYF.

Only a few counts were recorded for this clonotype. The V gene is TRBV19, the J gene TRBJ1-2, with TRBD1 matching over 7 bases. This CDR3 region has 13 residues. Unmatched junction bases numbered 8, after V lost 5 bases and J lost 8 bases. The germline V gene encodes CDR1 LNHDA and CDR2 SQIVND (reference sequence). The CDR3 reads CASSRGQVEGYTF. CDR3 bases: TGTGCCAGTAGTCGCGGACAGGTGGAAGGCTACACCTTC. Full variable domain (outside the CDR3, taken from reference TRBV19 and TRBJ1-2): DGGITQSPKYLFRKEGQNVTLSCEQNLNHDAMYWYRQDPGQGLRLIYYSQIVNDFQKGDIAEGYSVSREKKESFPLTVTSAQKNPTAFYLCASSRGQVEGYTFGSGTRLTVV.

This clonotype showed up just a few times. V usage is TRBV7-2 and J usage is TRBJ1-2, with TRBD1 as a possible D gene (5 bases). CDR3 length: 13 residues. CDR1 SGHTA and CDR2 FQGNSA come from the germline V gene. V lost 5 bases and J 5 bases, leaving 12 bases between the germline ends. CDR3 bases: TGTGCCAGCAGCCCGGGGGGATCATATGGCTACACCTTC. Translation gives CASSPGGSYGYTF.

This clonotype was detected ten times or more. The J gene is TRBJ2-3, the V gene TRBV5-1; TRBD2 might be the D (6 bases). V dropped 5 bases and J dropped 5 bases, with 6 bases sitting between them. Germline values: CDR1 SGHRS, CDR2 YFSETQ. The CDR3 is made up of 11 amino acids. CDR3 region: CASREGDTQYF. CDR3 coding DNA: TGCGCCAGCAGGGAGGGAGATACGCAGTATTTT.

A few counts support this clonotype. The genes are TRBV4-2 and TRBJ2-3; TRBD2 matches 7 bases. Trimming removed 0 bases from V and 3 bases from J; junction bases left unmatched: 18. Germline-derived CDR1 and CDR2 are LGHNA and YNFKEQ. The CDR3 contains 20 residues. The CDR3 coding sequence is TGTGCCAGCAGCCAAGAGAGAAGCAGCGGGGAGGGCCCTCGGACAGATACGCAGTATTTT. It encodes CASSQERSSGEGPRTDTQYF.

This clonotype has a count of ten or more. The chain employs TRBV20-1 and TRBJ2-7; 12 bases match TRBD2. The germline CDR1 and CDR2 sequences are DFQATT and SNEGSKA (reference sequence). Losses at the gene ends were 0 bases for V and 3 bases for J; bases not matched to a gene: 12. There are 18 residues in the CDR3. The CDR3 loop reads CSARDRPLAGGPFYEQYF. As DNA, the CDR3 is TGCAGTGCTAGAGATCGTCCACTAGCGGGGGGCCCATTCTACGAGCAGTACTTC.

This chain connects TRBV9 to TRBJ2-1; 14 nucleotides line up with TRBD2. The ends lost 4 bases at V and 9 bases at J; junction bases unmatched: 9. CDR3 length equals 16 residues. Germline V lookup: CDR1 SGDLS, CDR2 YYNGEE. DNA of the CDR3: TGTGCCAGCAGCCCTAGGGGGACTAGCGGGGGTGTTGAGCAGTTCTTC. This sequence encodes CASSPRGTSGGVEQFF. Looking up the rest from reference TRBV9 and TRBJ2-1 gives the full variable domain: DSGVTQTPKHLITATGQRVTLRCSPRSGDLSVYWYQQSLDQGLQFLIQYYNGEERAKGNILERFSAQQFPDLHSELNLSSLELGDSALYFCASSPRGTSGGVEQFFGPGTRLTVL.

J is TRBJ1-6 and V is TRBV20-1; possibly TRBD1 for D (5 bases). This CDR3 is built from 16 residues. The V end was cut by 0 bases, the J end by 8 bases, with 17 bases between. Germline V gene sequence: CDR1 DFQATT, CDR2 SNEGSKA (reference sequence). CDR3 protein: CSARDTGSRGDSPLHF. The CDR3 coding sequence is TGCAGTGCTAGAGATACAGGCTCCCGAGGGGATTCACCCCTCCACTTT.

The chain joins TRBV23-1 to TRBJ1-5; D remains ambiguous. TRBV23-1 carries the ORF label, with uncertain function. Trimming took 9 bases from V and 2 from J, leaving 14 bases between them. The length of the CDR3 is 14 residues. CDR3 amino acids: CASSWTRGNQPQHF. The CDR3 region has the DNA TGCGCCAGTTCTTGGACTCGGGGCAATCAGCCCCAGCATTTT.

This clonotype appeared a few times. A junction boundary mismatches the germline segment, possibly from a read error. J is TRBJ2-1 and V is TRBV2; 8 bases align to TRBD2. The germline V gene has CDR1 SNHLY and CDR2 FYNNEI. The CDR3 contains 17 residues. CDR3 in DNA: TGTGCCAGCACTGAAAGGACTAGCCGGAGCTCCTACAATGAGCAGTTCTTC. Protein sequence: CASTERTSRSSYNEQFF.

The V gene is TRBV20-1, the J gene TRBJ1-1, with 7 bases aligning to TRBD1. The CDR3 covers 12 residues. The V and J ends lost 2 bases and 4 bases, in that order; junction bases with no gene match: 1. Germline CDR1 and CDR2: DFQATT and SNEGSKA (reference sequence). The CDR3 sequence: CSARPGGTEAFF. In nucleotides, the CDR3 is TGCAGTGCTAGACCAGGGGGCACTGAAGCTTTCTTT.

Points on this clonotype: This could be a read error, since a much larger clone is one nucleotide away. CDR3 protein: CSVLDSYEQYF. The CDR3 DNA sequence: TGCAGTGTCCTAGACAGCTACGAGCAGTACTTC. The chain employs TRBV20-1 and TRBJ2-7; D perhaps matches TRBD1 (5 bases). Looked up from germline, CDR1 is DFQATT and CDR2 is SNEGSKA (reference sequence). This CDR3 is 11 amino acids long. V lost 7 bases and J lost 3, with 10 bases in between.

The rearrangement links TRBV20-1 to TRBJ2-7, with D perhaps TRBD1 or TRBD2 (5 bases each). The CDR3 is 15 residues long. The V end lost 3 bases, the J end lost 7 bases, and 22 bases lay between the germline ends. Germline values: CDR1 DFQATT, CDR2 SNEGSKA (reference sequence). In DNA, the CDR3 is TGCAGTGCTAGGGAGCTGGGGGTCCCCGTTTGGGAGCAGTACTTC. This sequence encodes CSARELGVPVWEQYF.

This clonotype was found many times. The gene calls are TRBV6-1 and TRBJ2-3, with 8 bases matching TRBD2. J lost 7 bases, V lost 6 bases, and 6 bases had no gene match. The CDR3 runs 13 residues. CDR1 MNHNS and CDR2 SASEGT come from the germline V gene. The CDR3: CASRPGGAYTQYF. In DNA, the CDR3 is TGTGCCAGCAGACCCGGGGGGGCTTATACGCAGTATTTT.

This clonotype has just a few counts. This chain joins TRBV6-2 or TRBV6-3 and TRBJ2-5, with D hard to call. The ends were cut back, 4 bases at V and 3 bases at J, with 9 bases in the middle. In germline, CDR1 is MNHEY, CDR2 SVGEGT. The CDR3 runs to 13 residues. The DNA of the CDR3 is TGTGCCAGCAGTTCTTGGCGGAAAGAGACCCAGTACTTC. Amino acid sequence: CASSSWRKETQYF.

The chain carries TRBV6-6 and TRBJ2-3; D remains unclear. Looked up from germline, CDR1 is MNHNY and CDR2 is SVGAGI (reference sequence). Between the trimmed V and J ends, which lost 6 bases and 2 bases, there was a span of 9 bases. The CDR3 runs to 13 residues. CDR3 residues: CASSPPLTDTQYF. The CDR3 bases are TGTGCCAGCAGCCCCCCCCTCACAGATACGCAGTATTTT.

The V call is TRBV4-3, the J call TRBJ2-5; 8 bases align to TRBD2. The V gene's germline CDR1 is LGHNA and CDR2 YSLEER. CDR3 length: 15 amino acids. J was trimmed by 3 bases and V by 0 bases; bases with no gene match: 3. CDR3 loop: CASSQEGLVEETQYF. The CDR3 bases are TGCGCCAGCAGCCAAGAGGGACTAGTGGAAGAGACCCAGTACTTC.

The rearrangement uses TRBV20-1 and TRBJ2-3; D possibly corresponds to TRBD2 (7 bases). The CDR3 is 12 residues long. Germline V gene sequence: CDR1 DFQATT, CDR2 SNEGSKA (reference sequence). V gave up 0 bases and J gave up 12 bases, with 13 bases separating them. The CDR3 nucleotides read TGCAGTGCTAGAGAGGGGGGGCTAAGCCAGTATTTT. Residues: CSAREGGLSQYF.

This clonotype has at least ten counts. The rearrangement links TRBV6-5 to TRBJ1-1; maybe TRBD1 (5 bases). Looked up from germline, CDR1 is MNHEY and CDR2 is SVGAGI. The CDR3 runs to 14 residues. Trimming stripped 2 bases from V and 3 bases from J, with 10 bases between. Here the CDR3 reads CASSYIGGDTEAFF. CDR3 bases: TGTGCCAGCAGTTACATTGGGGGGGACACTGAAGCTTTCTTT.

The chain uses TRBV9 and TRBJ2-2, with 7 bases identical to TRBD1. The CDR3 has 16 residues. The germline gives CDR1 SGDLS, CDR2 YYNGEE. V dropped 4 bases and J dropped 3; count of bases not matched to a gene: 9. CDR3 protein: CASSKTQGSHTGELFF. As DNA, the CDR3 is TGTGCCAGCAGCAAAACACAGGGGTCGCACACCGGGGAGCTGTTTTTT.

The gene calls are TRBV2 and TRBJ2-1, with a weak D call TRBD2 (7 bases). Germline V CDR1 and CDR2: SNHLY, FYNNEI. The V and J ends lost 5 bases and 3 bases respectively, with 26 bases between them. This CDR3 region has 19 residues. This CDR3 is CASSINREPGTTHYNEQFF. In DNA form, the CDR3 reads TGTGCCAGCAGTATTAACAGGGAACCGGGGACTACTCACTACAATGAGCAGTTCTTC.

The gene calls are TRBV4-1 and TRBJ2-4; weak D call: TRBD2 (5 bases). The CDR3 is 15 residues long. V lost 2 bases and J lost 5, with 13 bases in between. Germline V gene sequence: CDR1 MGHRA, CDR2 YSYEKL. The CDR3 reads CASSQYGLGENIQYF. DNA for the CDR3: TGCGCCAGCAGCCAATACGGTCTCGGGGAAAACATTCAGTACTTC.